The 12 T cell receptor beta chains presented below share a single source sample, sequenced in a study of blood T cell repertoires in COVID-19. Profiling relied on immunoSEQ multiplex PCR, and the TCRdb table lists in-frame clones only, not all of them. The table includes approximately 220,000 clones, around 84% detected once. The sequencing sample was made of PBMCs or T cells enriched from blood (not recorded which). The receptors stem from a man in his forties or fifties who had recovered from COVID-19.

The chain links TRBV30 to TRBJ1-4; D is uncertain. The V end lost 0 bases, the J end lost 7 bases, and 9 bases lay between the germline ends. This CDR3 is 13 amino acids long. CDR1 GTSNPN and CDR2 SVGIG come from the germline V gene (reference sequence). CDR3 amino acids: CAWSVLVREKLFF. The DNA of the CDR3 is TGTGCCTGGAGTGTGCTAGTACGTGAAAAACTGTTTTTT.

The CDR3, as DNA: TGCGCCAGCAGCCGCATTGGGCGGGGGGACACCATATATTTT. This encodes CASSRIGRGDTIYF. The chain carries TRBV4-1 and TRBJ1-3; a possible D gene is TRBD1 (5 bases). Germline V CDR1 and CDR2: MGHRA, YSYEKL. CDR3 size: 14 residues. Trimming pared 4 bases from V and 8 bases from J, leaving 15 bases between.

The rearrangement uses TRBV7-3 and TRBJ1-6; 8 nucleotides line up with TRBD1. CDR1 and CDR2 (germline): SGHTA, FQGTGA. The CDR3 contains 14 residues. The junction had 5 bases not matched to a gene; V was cut back by 4 bases and J by 9 bases. The CDR3 reads CASSSTGVGSPLHF. CDR3 nucleotides: TGTGCCAGCAGCTCGACAGGGGTTGGTTCACCCCTCCACTTT.

The gene calls are TRBV7-3 and TRBJ2-3; TRBD2 aligns across 12 bases. Germline V gene lookup returns CDR1 SGHTA and CDR2 FQGTGA. The CDR3 has 16 amino acids. Unmatched junction bases numbered 7, after V lost 5 bases and J lost 4 bases. The CDR3 DNA follows: TGTGCCAGCAGCCAAGGACTAGCGGGACCCGCAGATACGCAGTATTTT. The encoded protein is CASSQGLAGPADTQYF.

CDR3 loop: CATSPGGTQETQYF. The CDR3 DNA is TGTGCCACCAGTCCGGGCGGGACCCAAGAGACCCAGTACTTC. The rearrangement links TRBV24-1 to TRBJ2-5, with D perhaps matching TRBD2 (6 bases). V shed 6 bases and J shed 1 base, with 11 bases lying between them. Germline V gives CDR1 KGHDR, CDR2 SFDVKD. The CDR3 sequence is 14 residues long.

This chain links TRBV30 with TRBJ1-1, with TRBD1 matching over 10 bases. Germline V gene sequence: CDR1 GTSNPN, CDR2 SVGIG (reference sequence). Losses at the gene ends were 5 bases for V and 5 bases for J; bases not matched to a gene: 11. CDR3 length: 15 amino acids. As DNA, the CDR3 is TGTGCCTGGGAGGGGGGACAGGGGCTTTGGACTGAAGCTTTCTTT. This encodes CAWEGGQGLWTEAFF. Using reference TRBV30 and TRBJ1-1 for the parts outside the CDR3, the full variable domain is SQTIHQWPATLVQPVGSPLSLECTVEGTSNPNLYWYRQAAGRGLQLLFYSVGIGQISSEVPQNLSASRPQDRQFILSSKKLLLSDSGFYLCAWEGGQGLWTEAFFGQGTRLTVV.

Only one count was recorded for this clone. V usage is TRBV25-1 and J usage is TRBJ2-3, with TRBD1 matching over 8 bases. Trimming removed 3 bases from V and 2 bases from J; junction bases left unmatched: 4. CDR3 length: 15 residues. Germline V gene lookup returns CDR1 MGHDK and CDR2 SYGVNS. CDR3 in DNA: TGTGCCAGCAGTGACAGGGGGCCCTCCACAGATACGCAGTATTTT. It translates to CASSDRGPSTDTQYF.

The rearrangement links TRBV5-6 to TRBJ2-1, with 7 bases aligning to TRBD1. J gave up 7 bases and V 4 bases, and 11 bases lay outside the gene matches. This CDR3 comprises 15 residues. Germline V lookup: CDR1 SGHDT, CDR2 YYEEEE. The CDR3 DNA reads TGTGCCAGCAGCGCTCTGGACAGGTTTTTGAATGAGCAGTTCTTC. Amino acids: CASSALDRFLNEQFF.

The rearrangement joins TRBV6-5 to TRBJ2-2, with D possibly being TRBD1 (6 bases). The CDR3 length is 15 residues. V dropped 2 bases and J dropped 3 bases, with 10 bases sitting between them. CDR1 and CDR2 (germline): MNHEY, SVGAGI. The CDR3 nucleotides read TGTGCCAGCAGTTACCAGGGGCGGGACACCGGGGAGCTGTTTTTT. Protein: CASSYQGRDTGELFF.

This rearrangement joins TRBV3-1 (or the pseudogene TRBV3-2) to TRBJ2-3; tentative D call: TRBD2 (5 bases). This CDR3 is 16 amino acids long. CDR1 and CDR2 from the germline V gene are LGHDT and YNNKEL (reference sequence). Trimming took off 0 bases at V and 0 bases at J, with 10 bases between the two ends. Here the CDR3 reads CASSQDRGGSTDTQYF. CDR3 in DNA: TGTGCCAGCAGCCAAGATCGTGGCGGGAGCACAGATACGCAGTATTTT.

CDR3 residues: CASSPNLGGYTF. CDR3 in DNA: TGTGCCAGCAGCCCCAACTTGGGCGGCTACACCTTC. V and J are TRBV11-2 and TRBJ1-2, with D unresolved. The CDR3 covers 12 residues. Germline V gene lookup returns CDR1 SGHAT and CDR2 FQNNGV. Trimming left V 5 bases short and J 8 bases short, with 12 bases between.

The chain has TRBV3-1 (or the pseudogene TRBV3-2) and TRBJ2-1; 9 positions agree with TRBD2. The germline gives CDR1 LGHDT, CDR2 YNNKEL (reference sequence). V gave up 4 bases and J gave up 15 bases; unmatched junction bases: 10. This CDR3 is 13 amino acids long. The CDR3 is CASSLGRAGGPFF. For the CDR3, the DNA is TGTGCCAGCAGCCTCGGTAGGGCGGGAGGGCCGTTCTTC.